One TCR beta chain is described in this entry. Those enrolled, adults aged roughly 18 to 90 years, came from around 24 US areas. Participant-reported clinical history was the basis for cohort assignment. Recovered status in Cohort 3 required two negative PCRs, clearance, or symptom resolution. This sample was taken from a study of blood T cell repertoires in COVID-19. Study-wide background: Donors in the United States, Italy and Spain gave samples during acute or convalescent COVID-19.

The V gene lost 2 bases and the J gene lost 8 bases, with 9 bases spanning the gap. This CDR3 contains 13 residues. The repertoire was sequenced with immunoSEQ multiplex PCR; TCRdb's copy has only in-frame clones and lacks some. Of some 350,000 clones in the sample, over 80% are singletons; the top ten hold 5%. The source material was PBMCs or T cells enriched from blood (not recorded which). This chain links TRBV12-3 or TRBV12-4 with TRBJ1-4; D is ambiguous. The receptor comes from a young man who had recovered from COVID-19. CDR3 sequence: CASSLRPREKLFF. The CDR3 DNA follows: TGTGCCAGCAGTTTAAGGCCGAGGGAAAAACTGTTTTTT.